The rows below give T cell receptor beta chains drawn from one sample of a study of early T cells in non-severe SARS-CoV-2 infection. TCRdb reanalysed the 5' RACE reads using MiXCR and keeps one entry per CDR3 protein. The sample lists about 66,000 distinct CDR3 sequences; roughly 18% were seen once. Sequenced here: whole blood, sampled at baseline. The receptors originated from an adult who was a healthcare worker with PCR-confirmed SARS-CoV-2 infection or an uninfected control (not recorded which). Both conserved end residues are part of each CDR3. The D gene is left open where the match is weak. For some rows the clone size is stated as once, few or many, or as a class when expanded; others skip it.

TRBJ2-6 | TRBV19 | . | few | TGTGCCAGTAGCACCGGGTACTCTGGGGCCAACGTCCTGACTTTC | CASSTGYSGANVLTF
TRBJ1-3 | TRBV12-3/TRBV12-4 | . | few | TGTGCCAGCAGTTACTCTGGAAACACCATATATTTT | CASSYSGNTIYF
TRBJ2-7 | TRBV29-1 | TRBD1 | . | TGCAGCGTGAGGGACAGCATCTACGAGCAGTACTTC | CSVRDSIYEQYF
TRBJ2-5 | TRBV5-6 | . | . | TGTGCCAGCAGCCCCCCTGGAGCAGAGACCCAGTACTTC | CASSPPGAETQYF
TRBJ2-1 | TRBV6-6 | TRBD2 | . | TGTGCCAGCAGTTGGGGTACTAGCGACAATGAGCAGTTCTTC | CASSWGTSDNEQFF
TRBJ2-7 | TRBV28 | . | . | TGTGCCAGCAGTTTAGTCTCTGCCTACGAGCAGTACTTC | CASSLVSAYEQYF
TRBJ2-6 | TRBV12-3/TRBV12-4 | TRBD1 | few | TGTGCCAGCAGTTTTATCTCAGGGGGCCGCAGCTCTGGGGCCAACGTCCTGACTTTC | CASSFISGGRSSGANVLTF
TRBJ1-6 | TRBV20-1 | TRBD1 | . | TGCAGTGCTCGACAGGGACCTAATTCACCCCTCCACTTT | CSARQGPNSPLHF
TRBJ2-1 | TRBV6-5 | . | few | TGTGCCAGCAGTTCACCGGGGAGTCCTCTCTACAATGAGCAGTTCTTC | CASSSPGSPLYNEQFF
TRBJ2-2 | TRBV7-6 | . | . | TGTGCCAGCAGCTTACCCGACGGCGGAGGCACCGGGGAGCTGTTTTTT | CASSLPDGGGTGELFF
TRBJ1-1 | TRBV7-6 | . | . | TGTGCCAGCAGCCAGGAAGCTTTCGGGGTGAACACTGAAGCTTTCTTT | CASSQEAFGVNTEAFF
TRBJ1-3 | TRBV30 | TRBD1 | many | TGTGCCTGGAACAGGGGAAGAAACACCATATATTTT | CAWNRGRNTIYF
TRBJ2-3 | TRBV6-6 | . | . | TGTGCCAGCAAGGAGGGTCCGGGGACAGATACGCAGTATTTT | CASKEGPGTDTQYF
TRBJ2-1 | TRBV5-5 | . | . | TGTGCCAGCAGATTCGGAGTACCGAGCTCCTACAATGAGCAGTTCTTC | CASRFGVPSSYNEQFF
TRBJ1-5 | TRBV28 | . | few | TGTGCCAGCACGCAGGGGATTGGGAGCAATCAGCCCCAGCATTTT | CASTQGIGSNQPQHF
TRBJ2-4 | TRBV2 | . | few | TGTGCCAGCAGTGGCCGAGGCATTCAGTACTTC | CASSGRGIQYF
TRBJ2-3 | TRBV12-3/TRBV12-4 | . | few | TGTGCCAGCAGCAACGACAGAATCACAGATACGCAGTATTTT | CASSNDRITDTQYF
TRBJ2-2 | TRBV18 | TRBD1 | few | TGTGCCAGCTCACGGAGACAGGGGAACACCGGGGAGCTGTTTTTT | CASSRRQGNTGELFF
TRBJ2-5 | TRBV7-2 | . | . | TGTGCCAGCAGCTTATTAAGTAGTTACCAAGAGACCCAGTACTTC | CASSLLSSYQETQYF
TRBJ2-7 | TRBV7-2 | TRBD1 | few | TGTGCCAGCAGCTTAAGAGTACAGGGACAGGGCCGACGCGAGCAGTACTTC | CASSLRVQGQGRREQYF
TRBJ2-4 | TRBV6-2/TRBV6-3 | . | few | TGTGCCAGCACGAAAACCGGGGCCAAAAACATTCAGTACTTC | CASTKTGAKNIQYF
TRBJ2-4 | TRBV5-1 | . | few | TGCGCCAGCAGCTTGGAGGCAGGGGAGGGCATTCAGTACTTC | CASSLEAGEGIQYF
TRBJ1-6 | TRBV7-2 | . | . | TGTGCCAGCAGCCAGAACAGAGTGAATTCACCCCTCCACTTT | CASSQNRVNSPLHF
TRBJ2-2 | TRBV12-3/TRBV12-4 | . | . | TGTGCCAGCAGTTTTGGTGGGAGCCCCACCGGGGAGCTGTTTTTT | CASSFGGSPTGELFF
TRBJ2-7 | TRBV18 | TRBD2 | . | TGTGCCAGCTCACCACAAGCCCTAGCGGGAGGGTTCAACGAGCAGTACTTC | CASSPQALAGGFNEQYF
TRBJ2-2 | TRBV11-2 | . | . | TGTGCCAGCAGCTTAGGAGTACACGGGGAGCTGTTTTTT | CASSLGVHGELFF
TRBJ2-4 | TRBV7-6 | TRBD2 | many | TGTGCCAGCAGCGTCGGGACTAGCGCCCCTGACATTCAGTACTTC | CASSVGTSAPDIQYF
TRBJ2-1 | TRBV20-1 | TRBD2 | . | TGCAGTGCTCCGGGACTAGCGGGGGCCTACAATGAGCAGTTCTTC | CSAPGLAGAYNEQFF
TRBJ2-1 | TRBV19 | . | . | TGTGCCAGTAGGGGCGAGACTAGATACAATGAGCAGTTCTTC | CASRGETRYNEQFF
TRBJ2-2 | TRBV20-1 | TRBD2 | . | TGCAGTGCTAGAGGGATAGCGGGGGGAGACACCGGGGAGCTGTTTTTT | CSARGIAGGDTGELFF
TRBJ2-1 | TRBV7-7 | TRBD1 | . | TGTGCCAGCAGCAAGGACAGGGGGCACAATGAGCAGTTCTTC | CASSKDRGHNEQFF
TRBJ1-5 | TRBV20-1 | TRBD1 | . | TGCAGTGCGAGGGACAGGGGGCCCTATAGCAATCAGCCCCAGCATTTT | CSARDRGPYSNQPQHF
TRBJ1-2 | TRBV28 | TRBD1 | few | TGTGCCAGCAGTTTAGGGGACAGGGGCGGCTACACCTTC | CASSLGDRGGYTF
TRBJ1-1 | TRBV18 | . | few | TGTGCCAGCTCACCAGGCGTACGGGGGGCGAACACTGAAGCTTTCTTT | CASSPGVRGANTEAFF
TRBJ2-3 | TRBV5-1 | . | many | TGCGCCAGCAGCCCAGGACAGATTACTAGCACAGATACGCAGTATTTT | CASSPGQITSTDTQYF
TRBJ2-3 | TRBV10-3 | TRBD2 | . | TGTGCCATCAGTGACCTTCTAACAGCGGGAGCAGATACGCAGTATTTT | CAISDLLTAGADTQYF
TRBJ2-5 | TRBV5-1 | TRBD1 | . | TGCGCCAGCAGCGACAGGGGTCGAGAGACCCAGTACTTC | CASSDRGRETQYF
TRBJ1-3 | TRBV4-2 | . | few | TGTGCCAGCAGCCTCCAAACAGGGTCTTCTGGAAACACCATATATTTT | CASSLQTGSSGNTIYF
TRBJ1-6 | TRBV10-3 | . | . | TGTGCCATCAGTCAGGGTGTGCTAAATTCACCCCTCCACTTT | CAISQGVLNSPLHF
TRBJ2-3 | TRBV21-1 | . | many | TGTGCCAGCAGCATACCGGGACTAGCGGGAGTAGATACGCAGTATTTT | CASSIPGLAGVDTQYF
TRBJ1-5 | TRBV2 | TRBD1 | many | TGTGCCAGCAGTGAAGGAGCGCAGGGGGCCGGTTATAGCAATCAGCCCCAGCATTTT | CASSEGAQGAGYSNQPQHF